This T cell receptor (beta chain) came from a study of spatial heterogeneity in lung cancer. A unique molecular identifier was attached to every TCR cDNA molecule. TCRdb analysed the 5' RACE reads with MiXCR anew, one entry per CDR3 protein. The sample lists about 40,000 distinct CDR3 sequences; approximately 5.2% were seen once. Study-level results: In blood, ubiquitous expanded tumor TCRs appeared more at resection than follow-up.

Trimming removed 5 bases at V and 4 bases at J, with 12 bases between. There are 14 residues in the CDR3. Regarding time point: sample taken at primary tumor resection. Unsorted whole RNA samples from tumor, nontumor lung or frozen PBMC were sequenced. This clonotype occurred many times. Its antigen is undetermined. The chain has TRBV12-3 or TRBV12-4 and TRBJ1-3; a weak D match, TRBD1 (6 bases). The sample here was PBMCs, taken at surgery. The source is a female donor with early-stage non-small cell lung cancer. As DNA, the CDR3 is TGTGCCAGCAGTCGGACAGCGCGGGGAAACACCATATATTTT. This encodes CASSRTARGNTIYF.